The 3 T cell receptor beta chains below were found in one sample sequenced in a study of glioma-infiltrating T cells. Amplification of TCR alpha and beta CDR3 regions from RNA used iRepertoire nested multiplex PCR. Via MiXCR, TCRdb re-called the multiplex PCR reads, giving one row per CDR3 protein. Altogether approximately 100,000 distinct CDR3 sequences are present, around 30% being singletons, with the ten largest covering less than 55%. Sequences were obtained from glioma tissue, nonneoplastic brain tissue, or PBMCs (not recorded which). Receptor source: a human donor with low-grade glioma or glioblastoma, undergoing nonglioma brain surgery, or in good health (not recorded which).

This clonotype was seen many times. This chain links TRBV20-1 with TRBJ2-5; D is undetermined. Germline V lookup: CDR1 DFQATT, CDR2 SNEGSKA (reference sequence). The CDR3 consists of 13 residues. V was cut by 3 bases and J by 1 base, with 9 bases left in between. In DNA form, the CDR3 reads TGCAGTGCTAGGCTCGGTTTCCAAGAGACCCAGTACTTC. This gives the protein CSARLGFQETQYF.

About this clonotype: A much larger clone sits a single nucleotide away, making a read error possible. The chain is built from TRBV20-1 and TRBJ1-1; D is unclear. Per germline, CDR1 DFQATT and CDR2 SNEGSKA (reference sequence). CDR3 length: 11 residues. CDR3 coding DNA: TGCAATGCTACCGGTTCGACGAATGCTTTCTTT. The encoded protein is CNATGSTNAFF.

This clonotype was detected ten times or more. The rearrangement uses TRBV7-2 and TRBJ1-3; a possible D gene is TRBD1 (5 bases). CDR3 length: 14 amino acids. The V gene's germline CDR1 is SGHTA and CDR2 FQGNSA. Trimming stripped 5 bases from V and 0 bases from J, with 8 bases between. The CDR3 coding sequence is TGTGCCAGCAGCGGGGGAATCTCTGGAAACACCATATATTTT. Protein: CASSGGISGNTIYF. Combining the CDR3 with reference TRBV7-2 and TRBJ1-3 gives the whole variable domain GAGVSQSPSNKVTEKGKDVELRCDPISGHTALYWYRQSLGQGLEFLIYFQGNSAPDKSGLPSDRFSAERTGGSVSTLTIQRTQQEDSAVYLCASSGGISGNTIYFGEGSWLTVV.